A selection of T cell receptor beta chains follows, all from one sample in a study of blood T cell repertoires in COVID-19. TCRdb's table, derived via immunoSEQ multiplex PCR, lists solely in-frame clones and lacks some. The table shows about 120,000 clones, with roughly 74% occurring only once. The sequencing sample was made of peripheral blood. The source is a man in his sixties with acute or convalescent COVID-19. Each CDR3 is given with its conserved first and last residue. Fields, in order: clone size, CDR3 length, D gene, J gene, V gene, CDR3 DNA, CDR3 protein. D genes are given only for firm matches. Clone size is stated in some rows and not others, as once, few, many or a class when expanded.

abundance: -; len: 14; d_gene: TRBD1; j_gene: TRBJ2-7; v_gene: TRBV11-2; CDR3nt: TGTGCCAGCAGCTTTGCCGGGACAGGGAACGAGCAGTACTTC; CDR3aa: CASSFAGTGNEQYF
abundance: -; len: 14; d_gene: TRBD1; j_gene: TRBJ2-1; v_gene: TRBV7-9; CDR3nt: TGTGCCAGCAGCTTAGGGGGGACAGGGGAAAGGCAGTTCTTC; CDR3aa: CASSLGGTGERQFF
abundance: once; len: 15; d_gene: TRBD2; j_gene: TRBJ2-7; v_gene: TRBV29-1; CDR3nt: TGCAGCGTTCAACAACTAGCGGGAGGGCCGGGCGAGCAGTACTTC; CDR3aa: CSVQQLAGGPGEQYF
abundance: once; len: 13; d_gene: TRBD1; j_gene: TRBJ2-7; v_gene: TRBV29-1; CDR3nt: TGCAGCGTTGACGGACAGGGGGCTTACGAGCAGTACTTC; CDR3aa: CSVDGQGAYEQYF
abundance: few; len: 16; d_gene: -; j_gene: TRBJ1-2; v_gene: TRBV7-9; CDR3nt: TGTGCCAGCACCTTTGACCAAGTACAGGGCAACTATGGCTACACCTTC; CDR3aa: CASTFDQVQGNYGYTF
abundance: few; len: 11; d_gene: -; j_gene: TRBJ1-1; v_gene: TRBV3-1/TRBV3-2; CDR3nt: TGTGCCAGCAGCCAAGACAGTAAGGCTTTCTTT; CDR3aa: CASSQDSKAFF
abundance: -; len: 16; d_gene: TRBD2; j_gene: TRBJ2-3; v_gene: TRBV7-2; CDR3nt: TGTGCCAGCAGCTCCGGACTAGCGGGAGTGCGTGATACGCAGTATTTT; CDR3aa: CASSSGLAGVRDTQYF
abundance: -; len: 15; d_gene: -; j_gene: TRBJ2-1; v_gene: TRBV30; CDR3nt: TGTGCCTGGAGTTCCCCAGCGGGCTCTGTTAATGAGCAGTTCTTC; CDR3aa: CAWSSPAGSVNEQFF
abundance: -; len: 15; d_gene: TRBD1; j_gene: TRBJ1-4; v_gene: TRBV27; CDR3nt: TGTGCCAGCAGTAGCGGACAGGGCGTATGGGAAAAACTGTTTTTT; CDR3aa: CASSSGQGVWEKLFF
abundance: -; len: 17; d_gene: TRBD1; j_gene: TRBJ1-2; v_gene: TRBV4-2; CDR3nt: TGTGCCAGCAGCCAAAGTTCCGGGGACAGAAATAACTATGGCTACACCTTC; CDR3aa: CASSQSSGDRNNYGYTF
abundance: -; len: 16; d_gene: -; j_gene: TRBJ1-2; v_gene: TRBV4-1; CDR3nt: TGCGCCAGCAGCCAAGATTTTGTGGGCGCGGGCTATGGCTACACCTTC; CDR3aa: CASSQDFVGAGYGYTF
abundance: -; len: 16; d_gene: TRBD2; j_gene: TRBJ2-7; v_gene: TRBV7-2; CDR3nt: TGTGCCAGCAGCTTAGTTGGACTAGCGGGGGACTACGAGCAGTACTTC; CDR3aa: CASSLVGLAGDYEQYF
abundance: -; len: 13; d_gene: TRBD1; j_gene: TRBJ1-1; v_gene: TRBV2; CDR3nt: TGTGCCAGCAAGGGACAGCGGCGCACTGAAGCTTTCTTT; CDR3aa: CASKGQRRTEAFF
abundance: -; len: 15; d_gene: -; j_gene: TRBJ2-4; v_gene: TRBV5-1; CDR3nt: TGCGCCAGCAGCTTGGGCGGGGCCGGATATAACATTCAGTACTTC; CDR3aa: CASSLGGAGYNIQYF
abundance: -; len: 15; d_gene: -; j_gene: TRBJ2-3; v_gene: TRBV6-5; CDR3nt: TGTGCCAGCAGTTACGGCCGGACTACCACAGATACGCAGTATTTT; CDR3aa: CASSYGRTTTDTQYF
abundance: -; len: 15; d_gene: -; j_gene: TRBJ2-1; v_gene: TRBV5-1; CDR3nt: TGCGCCAGCAGCCCCGGTTTAGCGGTGTACAATGAGCAGTTCTTC; CDR3aa: CASSPGLAVYNEQFF
abundance: -; len: 16; d_gene: -; j_gene: TRBJ1-3; v_gene: TRBV6-6; CDR3nt: TGTGCCAGCAGTTACGGGGCCACAGGAACTGGAAACACCATATATTTT; CDR3aa: CASSYGATGTGNTIYF
abundance: -; len: 13; d_gene: -; j_gene: TRBJ1-5; v_gene: TRBV29-1; CDR3nt: TGCAGCGTTGGAGAGGGCAGCAATCAGCCCCAGCATTTT; CDR3aa: CSVGEGSNQPQHF
abundance: few; len: 15; d_gene: -; j_gene: TRBJ1-4; v_gene: TRBV6-5; CDR3nt: TGTGCCAGCAGCCCCACCGGGACAAGTAATGAAAAACTGTTTTTT; CDR3aa: CASSPTGTSNEKLFF
abundance: few; len: 14; d_gene: -; j_gene: TRBJ1-1; v_gene: TRBV19; CDR3nt: TGTGCCAGTACTTGGCCAGGGGAGAAGACGGTGGCTTTCTTT; CDR3aa: CASTWPGEKTVAFF
abundance: -; len: 14; d_gene: -; j_gene: TRBJ1-1; v_gene: TRBV9; CDR3nt: TGTGCCAGCAGCAAAGAGCCCCAGAACACTGAAGCTTTCTTT; CDR3aa: CASSKEPQNTEAFF
abundance: -; len: 14; d_gene: -; j_gene: TRBJ2-3; v_gene: TRBV29-1; CDR3nt: TGCAGCGTTGAGGGCACAGATTACACAGATACGCAGTATTTT; CDR3aa: CSVEGTDYTDTQYF
abundance: many; len: 14; d_gene: TRBD1; j_gene: TRBJ2-5; v_gene: TRBV5-6; CDR3nt: TGTGCCAGCAGCCGAGTGACAGGGAAAGAGACCCAGTACTTC; CDR3aa: CASSRVTGKETQYF
abundance: -; len: 16; d_gene: -; j_gene: TRBJ1-2; v_gene: TRBV19; CDR3nt: TGTGCCAGTAGTATAGTGGTCGTAGGAGGACAGCATGGCTACACCTTC; CDR3aa: CASSIVVVGGQHGYTF
abundance: -; len: 17; d_gene: TRBD1; j_gene: TRBJ1-3; v_gene: TRBV4-1; CDR3nt: TGCGCCAGCAGCCAATATACAGGGGCCATCGCTGGAAACACCATATATTTT; CDR3aa: CASSQYTGAIAGNTIYF
abundance: -; len: 15; d_gene: -; j_gene: TRBJ1-2; v_gene: TRBV7-7; CDR3nt: TGTGCCAGCAGCGCCCGAGAGAGGGAAGACTATGGCTACACCTTC; CDR3aa: CASSAREREDYGYTF
abundance: -; len: 14; d_gene: TRBD1; j_gene: TRBJ1-5; v_gene: TRBV30; CDR3nt: TGTGCCTGGAGTGAGGGCAGGGGGCATCAGCCCCAGCATTTT; CDR3aa: CAWSEGRGHQPQHF
abundance: -; len: 14; d_gene: -; j_gene: TRBJ2-5; v_gene: TRBV5-1; CDR3nt: TGCGCCAGCAGCTTGAGTCCTTCCACGGTCGACCAGTACTTC; CDR3aa: CASSLSPSTVDQYF
abundance: -; len: 14; d_gene: TRBD1; j_gene: TRBJ1-5; v_gene: TRBV24-1; CDR3nt: TGTGCCACCACGGGACAGGGGCCCAATCAGCCCCAGCATTTT; CDR3aa: CATTGQGPNQPQHF
abundance: -; len: 15; d_gene: TRBD1; j_gene: TRBJ1-1; v_gene: TRBV2; CDR3nt: TGTGCCAGCAGTCCTTGGGACAGGGAGAACACTGAAGCTTTCTTT; CDR3aa: CASSPWDRENTEAFF
abundance: -; len: 18; d_gene: TRBD1; j_gene: TRBJ1-3; v_gene: TRBV30; CDR3nt: TGTGCCAGCTCACCCCCCGGGACAGTATACCGATCTGGAAACACCATATATTTT; CDR3aa: CASSPPGTVYRSGNTIYF
abundance: -; len: 11; d_gene: -; j_gene: TRBJ1-1; v_gene: TRBV3-1/TRBV3-2; CDR3nt: TGTGCCAGCCTAGGCCACTCTGAAGCTTTCTTT; CDR3aa: CASLGHSEAFF
abundance: -; len: 15; d_gene: TRBD1; j_gene: TRBJ1-1; v_gene: TRBV6-4; CDR3nt: TGTGCCAGCAGTGACCGCGGGACAGGGAACACTGAAGCTTTCTTT; CDR3aa: CASSDRGTGNTEAFF
abundance: -; len: 16; d_gene: -; j_gene: TRBJ2-3; v_gene: TRBV5-1; CDR3nt: TGCGCCAGCAGCCGTACACCGACAGGAGGCACAGATACGCAGTATTTT; CDR3aa: CASSRTPTGGTDTQYF
abundance: few; len: 14; d_gene: TRBD1; j_gene: TRBJ1-1; v_gene: TRBV6-5; CDR3nt: TGTGCCAGCAGTTACGGGACAGCGAACACTGAAGCTTTCTTT; CDR3aa: CASSYGTANTEAFF
abundance: many; len: 14; d_gene: TRBD1; j_gene: TRBJ1-2; v_gene: TRBV5-1; CDR3nt: TGCGCCAGCAAGACCGGGACAGGGGGCTTCGGCTACACCTTC; CDR3aa: CASKTGTGGFGYTF
abundance: -; len: 18; d_gene: -; j_gene: TRBJ2-2; v_gene: TRBV21-1; CDR3nt: TGTGCCAGCAGCATTAAAGGGGAGACAGGGAGGTGCACCGGGGAGCTGTTTTTT; CDR3aa: CASSIKGETGRCTGELFF
abundance: -; len: 14; d_gene: TRBD1; j_gene: TRBJ1-6; v_gene: TRBV7-2; CDR3nt: TGTGCCAGCAGCTTACAGGGGGCGAGTTCACCCCTCCACTTT; CDR3aa: CASSLQGASSPLHF
abundance: few; len: 15; d_gene: -; j_gene: TRBJ1-2; v_gene: TRBV11-3; CDR3nt: TGTGCCAGCAGCCCCGGGAGTGGAGGGGTTTATGGCTACACCTTC; CDR3aa: CASSPGSGGVYGYTF
abundance: -; len: 12; d_gene: TRBD1; j_gene: TRBJ1-4; v_gene: TRBV29-1; CDR3nt: TGCAGCGTGGGGGACAGTAATGAAAAACTGTTTTTT; CDR3aa: CSVGDSNEKLFF
abundance: once; len: 18; d_gene: -; j_gene: TRBJ2-6; v_gene: TRBV21-1; CDR3nt: TGTGCCAGCAGCAAAGGTCGACAGACTCACTCTGGGGCCAACGTCCTGACTTTC; CDR3aa: CASSKGRQTHSGANVLTF
abundance: -; len: 11; d_gene: -; j_gene: TRBJ1-1; v_gene: TRBV30; CDR3nt: TGTGCCTGGAGTCCGGGGGGCGAAGCTTTCTTT; CDR3aa: CAWSPGGEAFF
abundance: -; len: 18; d_gene: TRBD2; j_gene: TRBJ2-1; v_gene: TRBV5-4; CDR3nt: TGTGCCAGCAGCCTAGGCGGTAGCGGGAGGGGTCGGCCCAATGAGCAGTTCTTC; CDR3aa: CASSLGGSGRGRPNEQFF
abundance: -; len: 15; d_gene: -; j_gene: TRBJ2-1; v_gene: TRBV9; CDR3nt: TGTGCCAGCAGCGTAGGGAGACTCTCATACAATGAGCAGTTCTTC; CDR3aa: CASSVGRLSYNEQFF
abundance: -; len: 13; d_gene: -; j_gene: TRBJ2-5; v_gene: TRBV6-5; CDR3nt: TGTGCCAGCAGGCGACCCGGGGTTGAGACCCAGTACTTC; CDR3aa: CASRRPGVETQYF
abundance: -; len: 17; d_gene: TRBD2; j_gene: TRBJ2-3; v_gene: TRBV5-1; CDR3nt: TGCGCCAGCAGCTTGGGGATAGCGGGGGTCCTCGCAGATACGCAGTATTTT; CDR3aa: CASSLGIAGVLADTQYF
abundance: -; len: 15; d_gene: TRBD1; j_gene: TRBJ1-4; v_gene: TRBV6-1; CDR3nt: TGTGCCAGCAGTGAAGCACGGACAGGGGGCGGAAAACTGTTTTTT; CDR3aa: CASSEARTGGGKLFF
abundance: -; len: 14; d_gene: -; j_gene: TRBJ1-3; v_gene: TRBV30; CDR3nt: TGTGCCTGGAACTACGGTAGCTCTGGAAACACCATATATTTT; CDR3aa: CAWNYGSSGNTIYF
abundance: once; len: 14; d_gene: TRBD1; j_gene: TRBJ1-1; v_gene: TRBV7-9; CDR3nt: TGTGCCAGCTCCCTGACAGGGGGGAACACTGAAGCTTTCTTT; CDR3aa: CASSLTGGNTEAFF
abundance: -; len: 17; d_gene: TRBD1; j_gene: TRBJ1-4; v_gene: TRBV3-1/TRBV3-2; CDR3nt: TGTGCCAGCAGACAAGGGGCTCCGGGACAGGGGGTTGAAAAACTGTTTTTT; CDR3aa: CASRQGAPGQGVEKLFF
abundance: -; len: 18; d_gene: -; j_gene: TRBJ1-2; v_gene: TRBV27; CDR3nt: TGTGCCAGCAGTCCCTTAACGGGGTACGGTTCTCGGAACTATGGCTACACCTTC; CDR3aa: CASSPLTGYGSRNYGYTF
abundance: -; len: 14; d_gene: TRBD1; j_gene: TRBJ1-4; v_gene: TRBV7-9; CDR3nt: TGTGCCAGCAGCTTTCAGGGGGCTAATGAAAAACTGTTTTTT; CDR3aa: CASSFQGANEKLFF
abundance: -; len: 13; d_gene: -; j_gene: TRBJ2-3; v_gene: TRBV12-3/TRBV12-4; CDR3nt: TGTGCCAGCAGTTGGGTGCAGGGCGATACGCAGTATTTT; CDR3aa: CASSWVQGDTQYF
abundance: -; len: 13; d_gene: -; j_gene: TRBJ1-3; v_gene: TRBV5-1; CDR3nt: TGCGCCAGCAGCCCCGGTTCTGGAAACACCATATATTTT; CDR3aa: CASSPGSGNTIYF
abundance: -; len: 15; d_gene: -; j_gene: TRBJ1-2; v_gene: TRBV5-6; CDR3nt: TGTGCCAGCAGCTTGGCCGGCGGTTTTAACTATGGCTACACCTTC; CDR3aa: CASSLAGGFNYGYTF
abundance: -; len: 15; d_gene: TRBD1; j_gene: TRBJ2-7; v_gene: TRBV14; CDR3nt: TGTGCCAGCAGCCAACAGACAGGGCCCCTCTACGAGCAGTACTTC; CDR3aa: CASSQQTGPLYEQYF
abundance: -; len: 15; d_gene: TRBD1; j_gene: TRBJ2-3; v_gene: TRBV27; CDR3nt: TGTGCCAGTAGCCCCGGGACAGGTATCACAGATACGCAGTATTTT; CDR3aa: CASSPGTGITDTQYF
abundance: many; len: 13; d_gene: -; j_gene: TRBJ1-5; v_gene: TRBV2; CDR3nt: TGTGCCATCCAGGGGAATTACAATCAGCCCCAGCATTTT; CDR3aa: CAIQGNYNQPQHF
abundance: -; len: 16; d_gene: -; j_gene: TRBJ2-5; v_gene: TRBV7-9; CDR3nt: TGTGCCAGCAGCTTAGTTAAGCTCGAGGGCTGGGAGACCCAGTACTTC; CDR3aa: CASSLVKLEGWETQYF